This TCR beta chain originates from a study of T cell repertoires in cytomegalovirus infection. CDR1 and CDR2 (germline): SGHVS, FQNEAQ. There are 13 residues in the CDR3. V lost 1 base, J lost 4 bases, and 8 bases lay in between. Judged by abundance, this clonotype is medium-sized. TCRdb re-analysed the reads in MiXCR, keeping a single row per CDR3 protein. The table records fewer than 300,000 distinct CDR3 sequences, roughly 24% of them present only once. This TCR came from a human donor in good health (CMV status not recorded). Some clones in this sample may be carry-over from other donors' samples. The gene calls are TRBV7-8 and TRBJ2-7; D is uncertain. Sequencing was carried out using PBMCs. CDR3 protein: CASSLGPLYEQYF. CDR3 sequence (DNA): TGTGCCAGCAGCTTAGGCCCCTTATACGAGCAGTACTTC.